This TCR beta chain emerged from a study of technical replicates of blood from a handful of donors. The repertoire was sequenced with immunoSEQ multiplex PCR; TCRdb's copy has only in-frame clones and lacks some. Among around 80,000 clones listed, over 85% were seen once. Per the germline V gene, CDR1 is SGHDT and CDR2 is YYEEEE. Trimming pared 7 bases from V and 3 bases from J, leaving 11 bases between. This CDR3 contains 12 residues. The rearrangement uses TRBV5-6 and TRBJ2-7, with a tentative D call TRBD1 (6 bases). Sample: T cells isolated from PBMCs. The sequence came from a human donor in good health. CDR3 loop: CASRLGGYEQYF. In DNA form, the CDR3 reads TGTGCCAGCCGATTAGGGGGCTACGAGCAGTACTTC.